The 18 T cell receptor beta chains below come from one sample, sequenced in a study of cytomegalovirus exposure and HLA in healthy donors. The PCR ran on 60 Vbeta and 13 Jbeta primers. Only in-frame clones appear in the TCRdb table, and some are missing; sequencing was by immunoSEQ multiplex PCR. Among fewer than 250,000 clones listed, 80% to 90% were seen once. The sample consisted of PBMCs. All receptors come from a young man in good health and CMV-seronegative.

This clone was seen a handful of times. DNA for the CDR3: TGTGCCAGCAGAGACGGGACAGAAGAGACCCAGTACTTC. It translates to CASRDGTEETQYF. This chain uses TRBV28 with TRBJ2-5; 7 nucleotides agree with TRBD1. V gave up 6 bases and J gave up 3 bases; unmatched junction bases: 4. The length of the CDR3 is 13 residues. Germline CDR1 MDHEN, CDR2 SYDVKM. Together with reference TRBV28 and TRBJ2-5, the CDR3 gives the full variable domain: DVKVTQSSRYLVKRTGEKVFLECVQDMDHENMFWYRQDPGLGLRLIYFSYDVKMKEKGDIPEGYSVSREKKERFSLILESASTNQTSMYLCASRDGTEETQYFGPGTRLLVL.

CDR3 DNA sequence: TGCAGCGTTGAAGATCGTCCCGGCACCATATATTTT. This codes for CSVEDRPGTIYF. The chain couples TRBV29-1 to TRBJ1-3; no clear D gene. CDR1 and CDR2 from the germline V gene are SQVTM and ANQGSEA. The CDR3 runs 12 residues. V lost 0 bases, J lost 9 bases, and 9 bases lay in between.

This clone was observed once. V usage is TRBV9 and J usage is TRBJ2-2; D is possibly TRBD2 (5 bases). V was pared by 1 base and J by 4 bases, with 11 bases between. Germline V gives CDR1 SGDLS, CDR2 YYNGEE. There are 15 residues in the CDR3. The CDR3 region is CASSVRAGGTGELFF. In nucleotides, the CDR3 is TGTGCCAGCAGCGTACGGGCAGGAGGCACCGGGGAGCTGTTTTTT.

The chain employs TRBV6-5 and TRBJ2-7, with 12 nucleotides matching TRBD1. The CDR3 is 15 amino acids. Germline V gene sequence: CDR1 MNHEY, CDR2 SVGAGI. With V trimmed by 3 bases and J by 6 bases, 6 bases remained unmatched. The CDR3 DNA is TGTGCCAGCAGTTATCGGGACAGGGGGCAGAGCGAGCAGTACTTC. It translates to CASSYRDRGQSEQYF.

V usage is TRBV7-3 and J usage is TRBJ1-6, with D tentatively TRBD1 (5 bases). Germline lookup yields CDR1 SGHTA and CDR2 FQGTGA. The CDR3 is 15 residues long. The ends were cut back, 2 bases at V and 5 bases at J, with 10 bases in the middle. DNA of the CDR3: TGTGCCAGCAGCTTAGTGGGACTGAATAATTCACCCCTCCACTTT. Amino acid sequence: CASSLVGLNNSPLHF.

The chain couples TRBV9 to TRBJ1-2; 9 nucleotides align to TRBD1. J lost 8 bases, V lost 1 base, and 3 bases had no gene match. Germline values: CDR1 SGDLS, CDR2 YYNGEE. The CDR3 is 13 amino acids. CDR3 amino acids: CASSVTGGTGYTF. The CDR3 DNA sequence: TGTGCCAGCAGCGTAACAGGGGGCACGGGCTACACCTTC.

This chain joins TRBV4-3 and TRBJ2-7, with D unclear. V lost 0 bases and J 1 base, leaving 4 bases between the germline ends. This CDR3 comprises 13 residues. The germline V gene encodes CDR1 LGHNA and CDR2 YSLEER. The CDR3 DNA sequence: TGCGCCAGCAGCCAAGACAGGTCCTACGAGCAGTACTTC. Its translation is CASSQDRSYEQYF.

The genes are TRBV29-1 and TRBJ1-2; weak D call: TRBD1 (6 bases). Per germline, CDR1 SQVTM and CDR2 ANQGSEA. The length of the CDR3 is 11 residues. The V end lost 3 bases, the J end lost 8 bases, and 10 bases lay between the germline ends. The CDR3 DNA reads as TGCAGCGTTGAGTCAGGGGAGGGCTACACCTTC. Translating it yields CSVESGEGYTF. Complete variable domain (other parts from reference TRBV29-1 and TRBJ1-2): SAVISQKPSRDICQRGTSLTIQCQVDSQVTMMFWYRQQPGQSLTLIATANQGSEATYESGFVIDKFPISRPNLTFSTLTVSNMSPEDSSIYLCSVESGEGYTFGSGTRLTVV.

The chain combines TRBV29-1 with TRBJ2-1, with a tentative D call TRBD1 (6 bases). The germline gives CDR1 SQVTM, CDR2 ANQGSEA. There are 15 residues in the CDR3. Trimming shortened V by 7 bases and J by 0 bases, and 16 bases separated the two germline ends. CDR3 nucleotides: TGCAGCGCAGCCCAGGGGCCCAGCTCCTACAATGAGCAGTTCTTC. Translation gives CSAAQGPSSYNEQFF.

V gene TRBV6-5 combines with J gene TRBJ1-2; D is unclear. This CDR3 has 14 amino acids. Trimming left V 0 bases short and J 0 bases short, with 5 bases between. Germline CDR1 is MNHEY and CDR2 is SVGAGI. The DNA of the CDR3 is TGTGCCAGCAGTTACTCTCCAGCTAACTATGGCTACACCTTC. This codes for CASSYSPANYGYTF.

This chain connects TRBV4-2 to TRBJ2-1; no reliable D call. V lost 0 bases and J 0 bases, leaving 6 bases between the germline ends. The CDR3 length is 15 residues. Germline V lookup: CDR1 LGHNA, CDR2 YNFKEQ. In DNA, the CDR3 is TGTGCCAGCAGCCAAGAGGCTAGCTCCTACAATGAGCAGTTCTTC. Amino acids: CASSQEASSYNEQFF.

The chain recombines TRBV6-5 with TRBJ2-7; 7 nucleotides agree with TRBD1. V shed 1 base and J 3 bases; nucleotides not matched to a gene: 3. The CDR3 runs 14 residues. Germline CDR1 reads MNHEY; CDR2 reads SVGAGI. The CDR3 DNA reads TGTGCCAGCAGTTACTTGGGACAGAACTACGAGCAGTACTTC. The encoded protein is CASSYLGQNYEQYF.

The CDR3 sequence: CAGSGGNEKLFF. In DNA form, the CDR3 reads TGTGCCGGGTCGGGGGGTAATGAAAAACTGTTTTTT. V is TRBV7-9 and J is TRBJ1-4; D might be TRBD1 (5 bases). This CDR3 region has 12 residues. V was clipped by 11 bases and J by 4 bases, with 11 bases between them. Germline CDR1 and CDR2: SEHNR and FQNEAQ (reference sequence).

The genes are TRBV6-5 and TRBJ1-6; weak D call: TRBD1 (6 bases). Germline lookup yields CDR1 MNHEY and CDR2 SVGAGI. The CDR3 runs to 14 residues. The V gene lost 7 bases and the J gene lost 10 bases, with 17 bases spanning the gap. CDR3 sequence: CASTDPGGRSPLHF. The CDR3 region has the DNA TGTGCCAGCACCGACCCCGGGGGGCGGTCACCCCTCCACTTT.

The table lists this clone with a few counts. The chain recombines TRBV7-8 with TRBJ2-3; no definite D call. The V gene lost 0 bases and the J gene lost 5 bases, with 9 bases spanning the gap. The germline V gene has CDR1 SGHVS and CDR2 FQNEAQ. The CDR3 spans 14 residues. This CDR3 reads CASSLAPPRDTQYF. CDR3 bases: TGTGCCAGCAGCTTAGCACCGCCGAGAGATACGCAGTATTTT.

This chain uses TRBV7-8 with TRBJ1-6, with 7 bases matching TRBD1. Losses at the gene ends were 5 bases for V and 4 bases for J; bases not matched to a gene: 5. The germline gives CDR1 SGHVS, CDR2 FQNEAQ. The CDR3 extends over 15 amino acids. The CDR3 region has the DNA TGTGCCAGCAGCAAAGGGACAGAATATAATTCACCCCTCCACTTT. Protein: CASSKGTEYNSPLHF. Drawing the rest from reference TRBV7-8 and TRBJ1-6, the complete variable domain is GAGVSQSPRYKVAKRGQDVALRCDPISGHVSLFWYQQALGQGPEFLTYFQNEAQLDKSGLPSDRFFAERPEGSVSTLKIQRTQQEDSAVYLCASSKGTEYNSPLHFGNGTRLTVT.

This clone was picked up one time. The CDR3 nucleotides read TGTGCCAGCAGCTTAGGTTGGCGGCGGGGGGGCTGGGGCACGCAGTATTTT. Its protein is CASSLGWRRGGWGTQYF. The gene calls are TRBV7-8 and TRBJ2-3; 9 bases map to TRBD2. J was trimmed by 9 bases and V by 1 base; bases with no gene match: 14. This CDR3 spans 17 amino acids. Germline V gives CDR1 SGHVS, CDR2 FQNEAQ.

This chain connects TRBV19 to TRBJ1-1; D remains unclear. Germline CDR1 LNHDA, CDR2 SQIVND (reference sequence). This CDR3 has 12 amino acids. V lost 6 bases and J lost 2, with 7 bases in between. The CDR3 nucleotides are TGTGCCAGTAGACGGTCTAACACTGAAGCTTTCTTT. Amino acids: CASRRSNTEAFF.